The rows below give T cell receptor beta chains drawn from one sample of a study of technical replicates of blood from several donors. Some clones are missing from TCRdb's copy, which holds only in-frame ones; the method was immunoSEQ multiplex PCR. Of about 82,000 clones in the sample, 96% were seen once. Specimen: T cells isolated from PBMCs. The receptors stem from a human donor in good health. Each CDR3 is given with its conserved first and last residue. D genes are given only for firm matches. Size tells how often a clone was seen (once, few, many) or the class of an expanded clone, and some rows leave it out.

d_call cdr3_length clone_size j_call v_call cdr3_aa cdr3_nt
TRBD1 14 - TRBJ1-1 TRBV6-4 CASRIDRGNTEAFF TGTGCCAGCAGGATTGACAGGGGGAACACTGAAGCTTTCTTT
- 11 - TRBJ2-1 TRBV6-6 CASRADNEQFF TGTGCCAGCAGAGCGGACAATGAGCAGTTCTTC
TRBD2 14 - TRBJ2-1 TRBV9 CASSARTSGNEQFF TGTGCCAGCAGCGCGAGGACTAGCGGGAATGAGCAGTTCTTC
TRBD2 15 - TRBJ2-7 TRBV7-3 CASSLSSGGPYEQYF TGTGCCAGCAGCTTATCTAGCGGGGGGCCCTACGAGCAGTACTTC
- 15 - TRBJ2-2 TRBV2 CASSEGLGGTGELFF TGTGCCAGCAGTGAAGGCCTAGGCGGCACCGGGGAGCTGTTTTTT
TRBD1 14 - TRBJ1-5 TRBV7-9 CASSSIQGNQPQHF TGTGCCAGCAGCTCAATACAGGGGAATCAGCCCCAGCATTTT
TRBD1 14 - TRBJ2-3 TRBV7-9 CASGPGQQTDTQYF TGTGCCAGCGGTCCGGGACAGCAGACAGATACGCAGTATTTT
TRBD2 17 - TRBJ2-3 TRBV10-3 CAISPTSGLQSTDTQYF TGTGCCATCAGCCCGACTAGCGGTCTCCAGAGCACAGATACGCAGTATTTT
TRBD1 16 once TRBJ2-7 TRBV9 CASSPGGPDTSYEQYF TGTGCCAGCAGCCCAGGGGGCCCGGACACCTCCTACGAGCAGTACTTC
- 12 - TRBJ2-7 TRBV7-9 CASSLPYYEQYF TGTGCCAGCAGCCTTCCCTACTACGAGCAGTACTTC
- 14 - TRBJ1-1 TRBV7-2 CASSFQGGDTEAFF TGTGCCAGCAGCTTTCAGGGAGGAGACACTGAAGCTTTCTTT
TRBD2 13 - TRBJ2-1 TRBV2 CASNTGGLNEQFF TGTGCCAGCAATACGGGAGGTCTCAATGAGCAGTTCTTC
- 13 - TRBJ2-1 TRBV9 CASSGGGYNEQFF TGTGCCAGCAGCGGGGGCGGCTACAATGAGCAGTTCTTC
- 13 - TRBJ2-7 TRBV2 CASSEVFRGEQYF TGTGCCAGCAGTGAAGTTTTCCGGGGCGAGCAGTACTTC
TRBD1 16 - TRBJ1-2 TRBV27 CASSSLPGQLTYGYTF TGTGCCAGCAGTTCCCTACCGGGACAGCTTACTTATGGCTACACCTTC
- 15 - TRBJ2-7 TRBV4-1 CASSQSAGLSYEQYF TGCGCCAGCAGCCAAAGTGCAGGGTTATCCTACGAGCAGTACTTC
TRBD1 13 - TRBJ2-2 TRBV19 CATRTGNTGELFF TGTGCCACCAGGACAGGGAACACCGGGGAGCTGTTTTTT
- 10 once TRBJ1-3 TRBV29-1 CSAVGNTIYF TGCAGCGCAGTTGGAAACACCATATATTTT
- 13 once TRBJ2-1 TRBV11-3 CASSLHRDNEQFF TGTGCCAGCAGCCTTCACAGAGACAATGAGCAGTTCTTC
- 13 - TRBJ1-2 TRBV11-3 CASSLDTDYGYTF TGTGCCAGCAGCTTAGACACGGACTATGGCTACACCTTC
TRBD1 14 - TRBJ2-7 TRBV7-9 CASSRGQGAYEQYF TGTGCCAGCAGCAGGGGACAGGGGGCTTACGAGCAGTACTTC
- 14 - TRBJ1-2 TRBV28 CASSFGGENYGYTF TGTGCCAGCAGTTTCGGGGGGGAAAACTATGGCTACACCTTC